Given below is one TCR beta chain in context. Its matching antigen is unknown. Sequencing was performed with immunoSEQ multiplex PCR; in TCRdb, only in-frame clones are kept and a portion is missing. The top ten hold approximately 5.8% of the sample, which has just over 80,000 clones, approximately 90% seen once. The CDR3 length is 13 residues. The V end lost 7 bases, the J end lost 4 bases, and 16 bases lay between the germline ends. Germline V CDR1 and CDR2: SQVTM, ANQGSEA. The sample comes from a study of T cell responses to AZD1222 COVID-19 vaccine. Study results and limitations: CD4 TCRs linked to vaccination spanned spike, dominating at 160-218 and 743-854.

The TCR originated in an adult in good health. V and J are TRBV29-1 and TRBJ1-2; TRBD1 is a possible D gene (5 bases). The sample consisted of peripheral blood, taken on day 0 of AZD1222 vaccination. The chain's CDR3 is CSALAWGSYGYTF. For the CDR3, the DNA is TGCAGCGCCCTTGCCTGGGGGAGCTATGGCTACACCTTC.